Shown below are 5 T cell receptor beta chains from a single sample sequenced in a study of CD8 T cells in ankylosing spondylitis. In TCRdb, the 5' RACE reads were re-called with MiXCR into one record per CDR3 protein. The sample includes some 140,000 distinct CDR3 sequences, about 8% of them seen just once. The sample was synovial fluid, either unsorted or a sorted T cell fraction (not recorded which). Every receptor here comes from a male donor with ankylosing spondylitis.

This chain links TRBV10-3 with TRBJ2-7, with 8 bases lining up with TRBD2. The CDR3 length is 15 residues. Germline CDR1 ENHRY, CDR2 SYGVKD. The V segment lost 3 bases and the J segment 3 bases; nucleotides outside the gene matches: 7. The CDR3 DNA is TGTGCCATCAGTGAACGAGGGGGACTAGGCTACGAGCAGTACTTC. It encodes CAISERGGLGYEQYF.

Notes on this clonotype: This may be a read error, as it is one base from a much larger clone. This chain uses TRBV20-1 with TRBJ2-1; 7 bases map to TRBD2. The length of the CDR3 is 14 residues. In germline, CDR1 is DFQATT, CDR2 SNEGSKA (reference sequence). V dropped 1 base and J dropped 7; count of bases not matched to a gene: 7. Here the CDR3 reads CSARVLARRNEQFF. The CDR3 coding sequence is TGCAGTGCTAGAGTACTAGCGCGAAGGAATGAGCAGTTCTTC.

This clonotype was observed many times. This chain joins TRBV5-1 and TRBJ2-7; 8 bases align to TRBD2. The V gene end was trimmed by 4 bases and the J gene end by 6 bases; junction bases not matched to a gene: 12. The CDR3 totals 15 residues. CDR1 is SGHRS, CDR2 YFSETQ, per germline. The CDR3 loop reads CASSPGSGGPGEQYF. In DNA form, the CDR3 reads TGCGCCAGCAGCCCCGGATCGGGAGGGCCGGGCGAGCAGTACTTC.

In DNA, the CDR3 is TGTGCCAGCAGCTTAGTGAGCGGGGGGGCCGTCGGCGAGCAGTACTTC. Translation gives CASSLVSGGAVGEQYF. The chain combines TRBV7-2 with TRBJ2-7, with TRBD2 matching over 10 bases. V gave up 1 base and J gave up 6 bases; unmatched junction bases: 9. CDR3 length: 16 amino acids. Germline V gene sequence: CDR1 SGHTA, CDR2 FQGNSA.

This clonotype was counted many times. The chain recombines TRBV6-2 or TRBV6-3 with TRBJ2-5; the D is unclear. With 5 bases removed from V and 3 bases from J, the gap between germline ends came to 4 bases. The CDR3 runs 11 residues. Germline lookup yields CDR1 MNHEY and CDR2 SVGEGT. CDR3 nucleotides: TGTGCCAGCAGTGGTAAAGAGACCCAGTACTTC. Encoded protein: CASSGKETQYF.